These T cell receptor beta chains were read from a single sample in a study of molecular identifiers for immune sequencing clone quantification. TCRdb re-called the PCR reads with MiXCR, one entry per CDR3 protein. The sample yields hundreds of thousands of distinct CDR3 sequences, 25% seen once. What was sequenced was naive CD8+ T cells from blood, with Jurkat cell RNA spiked in. The receptors were sampled from a human donor in good health. Some libraries in this study had Jurkat cell RNA spiked in. The CDR3 runs from the conserved cysteine through the conserved F or W. Fields, in order: clone size, D gene, J gene, V gene, CDR3 protein, CDR3 DNA. D genes are given only for firm matches. Rows give clone size only sometimes, using once, few, many, or a class for an expanded clone.

abundance: .; d_gene: .; j_gene: TRBJ2-1; v_gene: TRBV11-2; CDR3aa: CASSSYPQGSSYNEQFF; CDR3nt: TGTGCCAGCAGCTCCTACCCCCAGGGAAGCTCCTACAATGAGCAGTTCTTC
abundance: .; d_gene: TRBD2; j_gene: TRBJ2-3; v_gene: TRBV6-2/TRBV6-3; CDR3aa: CASSYSSTAWTSKRRSTDTQYF; CDR3nt: TGTGCCAGCAGTTACTCGAGCACAGCGTGGACTAGCAAAAGGAGGAGTACAGATACGCAGTATTTT
abundance: many; d_gene: TRBD2; j_gene: TRBJ2-7; v_gene: TRBV4-3; CDR3aa: CASSQDAGGYEQYF; CDR3nt: TGCGCCAGCAGCCAAGATGCGGGGGGCTACGAGCAGTACTTC
abundance: .; d_gene: TRBD1; j_gene: TRBJ1-2; v_gene: TRBV7-2; CDR3aa: CASSTLTGGPGYTF; CDR3nt: TGTGCCAGCAGCACCTTGACAGGGGGCCCTGGCTACACCTTC
abundance: .; d_gene: TRBD1; j_gene: TRBJ2-3; v_gene: TRBV5-1; CDR3aa: CASSITGTGSTDTQYF; CDR3nt: TGCGCCAGCAGCATAACCGGGACAGGGAGCACAGATACGCAGTATTTT
abundance: .; d_gene: .; j_gene: TRBJ2-1; v_gene: TRBV4-1; CDR3aa: CASSQKGPAGGRYDEQFF; CDR3nt: TGCGCCAGCAGCCAAAAGGGACCTGCAGGGGGGCGGTACGATGAGCAGTTCTTC
abundance: many; d_gene: TRBD1; j_gene: TRBJ1-6; v_gene: TRBV20-1; CDR3aa: CSARDEDRGISPLHF; CDR3nt: TGCAGTGCTAGAGATGAGGACAGGGGGATTTCACCCCTCCACTTT
abundance: many; d_gene: .; j_gene: TRBJ2-3; v_gene: TRBV28; CDR3aa: CASIAGPTTDTQYF; CDR3nt: TGTGCCAGCATCGCGGGACCCACCACAGATACGCAGTATTTT
abundance: .; d_gene: .; j_gene: TRBJ2-7; v_gene: TRBV7-9; CDR3aa: CASSPRTDFYEQYF; CDR3nt: TGTGCCAGCAGCCCTCGGACAGACTTCTACGAGCAGTACTTC
abundance: .; d_gene: TRBD1; j_gene: TRBJ1-4; v_gene: TRBV25-1; CDR3aa: CASSEALNRDRFLATNEKLFF; CDR3nt: TGTGCCAGCAGTGAAGCTTTAAATCGGGACAGGTTCCTTGCAACTAATGAAAAACTGTTTTTT
abundance: .; d_gene: TRBD2; j_gene: TRBJ2-7; v_gene: TRBV27; CDR3aa: CASSYRAGASYEQYF; CDR3nt: TGTGCCAGCAGTTATCGAGCGGGAGCGTCCTACGAGCAGTACTTC